These T cell receptor beta chains were read from a single sample in a study of OX40 agonist ivuxolimab in advanced cancers. TCRdb's table, derived via immunoSEQ multiplex PCR, lists solely in-frame clones and lacks some. The sample yields about 94,000 clones, 87% seen once. This specimen was CD4+ or CD8+ T cells sorted from blood, taken in a trial of the OX40 agonist ivuxolimab. The source is an adult with an advanced solid tumor such as melanoma, head and neck, liver or kidney cancer. The CDR3 runs from the conserved cysteine through the conserved F or W. D genes are given only for firm matches. Where a row states a size, it is once, few, many or the class of an expanded clone; other rows omit it.

clone_size	v_call	d_call	j_call	cdr3_aa	cdr3_nt
-	TRBV18	-	TRBJ1-1	CASSRGPGLWAFF	TGTGCCAGCTCACGGGGTCCGGGTCTGTGGGCTTTCTTT
once	TRBV2	TRBD2	TRBJ2-1	CASRISGGYVEQFF	TGTGCCAGCCGAATTAGCGGGGGCTATGTTGAGCAGTTCTTC
-	TRBV7-6	-	TRBJ2-2	CASSGQLADTGELFF	TGTGCCAGCAGCGGCCAACTAGCCGACACCGGGGAGCTGTTTTTT
-	TRBV4-3	-	TRBJ1-3	CASSQDWISGNTIYF	TGCGCCAGCAGCCAAGACTGGATTTCTGGAAACACCATATATTTT
-	TRBV28	TRBD1	TRBJ1-1	CASSLLWTGDWAGMNTEAFF	TGTGCCAGCAGTTTACTATGGACAGGGGATTGGGCCGGGATGAACACTGAAGCTTTCTTT
-	TRBV27	TRBD1	TRBJ1-1	CASSHIRQGGTEAFF	TGTGCCAGCAGTCATATTCGACAGGGAGGGACTGAAGCTTTCTTT
-	TRBV19	-	TRBJ1-3	CASSLQTVFSGNTIYF	TGTGCCAGTAGTCTACAGACAGTCTTCTCTGGAAACACCATATATTTT
-	TRBV11-2	TRBD2	TRBJ2-5	CASSLDHSGGGQETQYF	TGTGCCAGCAGCTTAGATCATAGCGGGGGGGGTCAAGAGACCCAGTACTTC
-	TRBV30	-	TRBJ1-1	CAWGGRGLSTEAFF	TGTGCCTGGGGAGGGAGGGGTTTGAGCACTGAAGCTTTCTTT
-	TRBV10-1	TRBD1	TRBJ1-1	CASSEEAGTGVRAAFF	TGCGCCAGCAGTGAGGAGGCCGGGACAGGGGTTAGGGCAGCTTTCTTT
-	TRBV2	-	TRBJ2-4	CATLQGSKNIQYF	TGTGCCACTTTACAGGGTTCCAAAAACATTCAGTACTTC
-	TRBV6-6	-	TRBJ2-7	CASRDRDLAYEQYF	TGTGCCAGCAGGGACCGGGATTTGGCCTACGAGCAGTACTTC
once	TRBV18	-	TRBJ2-7	CASSPPGPTKYEQYF	TGTGCCAGCTCACCACCGGGACCAACTAAATACGAGCAGTACTTC
few	TRBV7-2	-	TRBJ2-7	CASSFRRGYEQYF	TGTGCCAGCAGCTTCCGGCGGGGATACGAGCAGTACTTC
many	TRBV7-3	TRBD2	TRBJ2-2	CASSRPEGLAGIGELFF	TGTGCCAGCAGCCGCCCGGAGGGACTAGCGGGGATCGGGGAGCTGTTTTTT
few	TRBV29-1	TRBD1	TRBJ1-1	CSARGQGNTEAFF	TGCAGCGCCCGGGGACAGGGCAACACTGAAGCTTTCTTT
-	TRBV30	TRBD2	TRBJ2-5	CAWSSNLAGGKTQYF	TGTGCCTGGAGTAGCAACCTAGCGGGGGGAAAGACCCAGTACTTC